There are a few counts of the clone carrying this T cell receptor (beta chain). These data originate in a study of T cell repertoires in aging, cancer and after chemotherapy. A mixed TRB-A/B primer pool amplified rearranged TRB by multiplex touch-down PCR. TCRdb itself ran the multiplex PCR reads through MiXCR, one entry per CDR3 protein. The sample includes under 7,500 distinct CDR3 sequences, 40% seen only once; the top ten take more than 12%. The template was genomic DNA from peripheral blood, not RNA. Trimming shortened V by 6 bases and J by 7 bases, and 22 bases separated the two germline ends. The germline gives CDR1 MNHEY, CDR2 SVGAGI. The CDR3 is made up of 17 amino acids.

The sample was blood. This clonotype originated in a human donor in good health. V gene TRBV6-5 combines with J gene TRBJ1-6; possibly TRBD1 for D (5 bases). CDR3 bases: TGTGCCAGCAGGGCAGGGTTCACAGCCCCGTCGAATTCACCCCTCCACTTT. It codes for CASRAGFTAPSNSPLHF.